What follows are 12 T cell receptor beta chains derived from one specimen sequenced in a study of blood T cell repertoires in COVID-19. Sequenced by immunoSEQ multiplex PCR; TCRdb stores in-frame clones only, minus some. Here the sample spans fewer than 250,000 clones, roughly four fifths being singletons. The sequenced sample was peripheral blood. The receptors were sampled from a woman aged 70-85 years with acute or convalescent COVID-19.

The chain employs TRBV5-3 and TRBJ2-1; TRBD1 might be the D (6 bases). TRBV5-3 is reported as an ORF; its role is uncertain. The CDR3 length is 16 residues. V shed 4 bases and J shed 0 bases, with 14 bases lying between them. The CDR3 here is CARSPTGTYSYNEQFF. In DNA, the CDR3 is TGTGCCAGAAGCCCTACCGGGACATACTCCTACAATGAGCAGTTCTTC.

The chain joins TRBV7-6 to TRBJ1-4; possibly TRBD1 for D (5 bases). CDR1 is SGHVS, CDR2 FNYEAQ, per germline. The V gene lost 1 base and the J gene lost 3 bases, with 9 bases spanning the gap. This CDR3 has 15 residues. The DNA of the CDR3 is TGTGCCAGCAGCTTAGTGGGAGGGGCTAATGAAAAACTGTTTTTT. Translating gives CASSLVGGANEKLFF.

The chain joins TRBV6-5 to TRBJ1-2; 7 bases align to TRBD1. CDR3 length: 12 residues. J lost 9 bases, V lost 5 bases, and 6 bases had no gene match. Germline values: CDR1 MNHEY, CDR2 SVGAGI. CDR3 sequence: CASSTRTGSYTF. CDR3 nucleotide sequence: TGTGCCAGCAGTACGCGGACAGGTAGCTACACCTTC.

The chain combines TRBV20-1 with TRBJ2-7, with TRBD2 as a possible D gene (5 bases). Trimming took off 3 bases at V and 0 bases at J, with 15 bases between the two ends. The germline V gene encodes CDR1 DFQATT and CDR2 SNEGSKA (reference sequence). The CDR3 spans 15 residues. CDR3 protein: CSASRAGMFSYEQYF. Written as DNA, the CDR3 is TGCAGTGCTAGTAGGGCGGGTATGTTCTCCTACGAGCAGTACTTC.

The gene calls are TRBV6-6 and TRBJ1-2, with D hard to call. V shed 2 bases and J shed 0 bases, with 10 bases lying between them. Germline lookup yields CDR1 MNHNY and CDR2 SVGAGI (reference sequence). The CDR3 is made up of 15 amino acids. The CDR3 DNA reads TGTGCCAGCAGTTACCCCCAGGAAGCTAACTATGGCTACACCTTC. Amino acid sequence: CASSYPQEANYGYTF.

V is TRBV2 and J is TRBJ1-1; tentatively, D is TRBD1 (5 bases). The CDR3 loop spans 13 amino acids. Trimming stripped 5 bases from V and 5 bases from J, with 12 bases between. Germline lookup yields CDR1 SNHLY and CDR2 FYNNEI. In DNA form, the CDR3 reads TGTGCCAGCAGTCCAGACAGAAGGACTGAAGCTTTCTTT. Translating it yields CASSPDRRTEAFF.

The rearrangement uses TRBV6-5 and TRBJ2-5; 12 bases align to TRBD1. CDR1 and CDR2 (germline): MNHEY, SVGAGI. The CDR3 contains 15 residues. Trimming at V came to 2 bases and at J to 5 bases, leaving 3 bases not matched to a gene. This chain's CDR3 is CASSYRDRGLETQYF. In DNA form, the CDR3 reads TGTGCCAGCAGTTACAGGGACAGGGGGCTGGAGACCCAGTACTTC.

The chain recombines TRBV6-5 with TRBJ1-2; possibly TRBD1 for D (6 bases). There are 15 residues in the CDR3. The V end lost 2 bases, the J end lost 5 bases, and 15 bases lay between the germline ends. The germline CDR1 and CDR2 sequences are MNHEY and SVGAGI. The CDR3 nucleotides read TGTGCCAGCAGTTACCATGGACAGACAACTTATGGCTACACCTTC. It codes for CASSYHGQTTYGYTF.

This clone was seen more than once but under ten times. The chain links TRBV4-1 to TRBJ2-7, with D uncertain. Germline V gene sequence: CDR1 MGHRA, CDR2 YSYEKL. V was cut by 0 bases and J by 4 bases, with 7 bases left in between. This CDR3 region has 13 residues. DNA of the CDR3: TGCGCCAGCAGCCAAGAAGTCAGTTACGAGCAGTACTTC. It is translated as CASSQEVSYEQYF.

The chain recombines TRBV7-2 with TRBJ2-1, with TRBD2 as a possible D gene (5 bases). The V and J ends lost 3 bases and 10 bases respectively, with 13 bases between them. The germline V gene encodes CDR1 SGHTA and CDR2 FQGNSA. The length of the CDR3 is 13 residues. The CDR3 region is CASSFGPLAEQFF. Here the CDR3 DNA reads TGTGCCAGCAGCTTCGGACCGTTAGCGGAGCAGTTCTTC.

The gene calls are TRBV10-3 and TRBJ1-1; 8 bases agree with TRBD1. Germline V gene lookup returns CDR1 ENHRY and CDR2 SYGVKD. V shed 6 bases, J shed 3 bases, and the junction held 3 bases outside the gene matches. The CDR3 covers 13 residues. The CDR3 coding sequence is TGTGCCATCAGCCAGGGGGCTGACACTGAAGCTTTCTTT. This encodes CAISQGADTEAFF.

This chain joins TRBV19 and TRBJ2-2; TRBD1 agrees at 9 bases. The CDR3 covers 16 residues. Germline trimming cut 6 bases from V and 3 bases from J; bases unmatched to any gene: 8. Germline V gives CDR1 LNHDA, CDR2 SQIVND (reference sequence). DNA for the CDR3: TGTGCCAGTAGGAACCTCGACAGGGGGTACACCGGGGAGCTGTTTTTT. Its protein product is CASRNLDRGYTGELFF.